The 20 T cell receptor beta chains below all came from one sample that was sequenced in a study of tumor and adjacent non-tumor tissue in lung cancer. The template was RNA from unsorted bulk tissue. Three rounds of nested PCR, following a modified ARM-PCR protocol, produced the TCRbeta library. TCRdb analysed the multiplex PCR reads with MiXCR anew, one entry per CDR3 protein. The table records around 210,000 distinct CDR3 sequences, about 76% of them present only once. Sequencing used lung tumor tissue. The receptors come from a man in his sixties with non-small cell lung cancer.

V and J are TRBV28 and TRBJ1-2, with D maybe TRBD1 (5 bases). V was pared by 6 bases and J by 12 bases, with 14 bases between. The CDR3 sequence is 11 residues long. CDR1 is MDHEN, CDR2 SYDVKM, per germline. The CDR3 spells CASRSARTHTF. CDR3 bases: TGTGCCAGCAGGTCCGCGAGGACACACACCTTC.

Comments on this clonotype: At one of its ends the junction is not consistent with the germline gene, which may arise from a read error. The chain joins TRBV6-4 to TRBJ2-1; TRBD2 matches 7 bases. Germline CDR1 is MRHNA and CDR2 is SNTAGT. This CDR3 has 14 amino acids. CDR3 DNA: TGCGCCAGCAGCGGGACTAACGGGAGCAATGAGCAGTTCTTC. Its translation is CASSGTNGSNEQFF.

This clonotype has only a few counts. This chain uses TRBV20-1 with TRBJ2-1, with D perhaps matching TRBD1 (6 bases). CDR3 length equals 15 residues. Germline V lookup: CDR1 DFQATT, CDR2 SNEGSKA (reference sequence). V lost 3 bases and J lost 2, with 14 bases in between. The CDR3 reads CSASRAGAAYNEQFF. CDR3 in DNA: TGCAGTGCTAGTCGGGCAGGGGCCGCCTACAATGAGCAGTTCTTC.

As for this clonotype: Just one base apart from a much larger clone, this may be a read error. The DNA for the CDR3 is TGTGCCAGCAGTGTCACGACAGGGCCCTATGACTACACCTTC. This translates into CASSVTTGPYDYTF. This rearrangement joins TRBV6-1 to TRBJ1-2, with 7 bases aligning to TRBD1. CDR1 is MNHNS and CDR2 is SASEGT in the germline V gene. There are 14 residues in the CDR3.

To note about this clonotype: No conserved phenylalanine or tryptophan is present at the end of the CDR3, so a read error is the likely explanation. J is TRBJ2-2 and V is TRBV29-1; no reliable D call. Germline V gives CDR1 SQVTM, CDR2 ANQGSEA. Trimming left V 4 bases short and J 2 bases short, with 14 bases between. The CDR3 has 15 amino acids. CDR3 sequence (DNA): TGCAGCGTTGGCCTGACAAGGATTAACACCGGGGAGCTGTTTCTT. As protein: CSVGLTRINTGELFL.

As regards this clonotype: Here the CDR3 omits its conserved ending phenylalanine or tryptophan, so a read error is the likely source. Because the CDR3's place on the DNA is in doubt, the DNA is left out and the CDR3 is given as listed by TCRdb. The V call is TRBV11-2, the J call TRBJ2-5; the table's D call, TRBD1, has no DNA check behind it. Germline V CDR1 and CDR2: SGHAT, FQNNGV. The CDR3 sequence runs 14 residues, both termini included. This CDR3 is CASSPATDQETRYY.

Of note for this clonotype: Likely a read error: the CDR3 ends without its conserved phenylalanine or tryptophan. CDR3 nucleotides: TGCAGTGCTATAGCGGGGGGACTCAGGAGGGATGCAGATACGCAGTATTGT. Its translation is CSAIAGGLRRDADTQYC. The V gene is TRBV20-1, the J gene TRBJ2-3; 10 bases map to TRBD2. The CDR3 is made up of 17 amino acids. V shed 4 bases and J 4 bases; nucleotides not matched to a gene: 14. Germline V CDR1 and CDR2: DFQATT, SNEGSKA (reference sequence).

Details on this clonotype: At one of its ends the junction is not consistent with the germline gene, which may arise from a read error. The chain combines TRBV7-9 with TRBJ2-7, with D unresolved. The CDR3 is 11 residues long. Germline-derived CDR1 and CDR2 are SEHNR and FQNEAQ (reference sequence). The chain's CDR3 is CASSMAYEQYF. DNA for the CDR3: TGCGCCAGCAGCATGGCCTACGAGCAGTACTTC.

CDR3 residues: CATLRGASNYGYTF. Written as DNA, the CDR3 is TGTGCCACCCTGCGGGGGGCGAGCAACTATGGCTACACCTTC. This chain links TRBV6-2 or TRBV6-3 with TRBJ1-2, with a weak D call TRBD1 (6 bases). CDR3 length: 14 residues. CDR1 MNHEY and CDR2 SVGEGT come from the germline V gene. Trimming shortened V by 10 bases and J by 2 bases, and 17 bases separated the two germline ends.

The chain is built from TRBV5-1 and TRBJ2-7; TRBD1 matches 10 bases. This CDR3 has 14 amino acids. Germline CDR1 and CDR2: SGHRS and YFSETQ. Trimming at V came to 0 bases and at J to 10 bases, leaving 7 bases not matched to a gene. DNA of the CDR3: TGCGCCAGCAGCTTGGGGGACAGGGGAGTTGGACAGTACTTC. The encoded protein is CASSLGDRGVGQYF.

The table lists this clonotype with a count of one. V is TRBV5-6 and J is TRBJ1-2; tentative D call: TRBD1 (5 bases). Trimming shortened V by 7 bases and J by 2 bases, and 18 bases separated the two germline ends. This CDR3 spans 15 amino acids. Germline assignment: CDR1 SGHDT and CDR2 YYEEEE. CDR3 residues: CASGQNPTENYGYTF. In DNA, the CDR3 is TGTGCCAGCGGCCAGAACCCGACAGAAAACTATGGCTACACCTTC.

J is TRBJ2-2 and V is TRBV20-1; TRBD1 might be the D (5 bases). The germline V gene encodes CDR1 DFQATT and CDR2 SNEGSKA (reference sequence). Trimming shortened V by 0 bases and J by 7 bases, and 15 bases separated the two germline ends. CDR3 length: 15 amino acids. CDR3 residues: CSARDAGRHIGELFF. Written as DNA, the CDR3 is TGCAGTGCTAGAGATGCAGGGCGGCACATCGGGGAGCTGTTTTTT.

As for this clonotype: A read error is likely, as this CDR3 ends without the conserved phenylalanine or tryptophan. The chain links TRBV6-2 or TRBV6-3 to TRBJ2-2; 7 nucleotides agree with TRBD2. V was pared by 4 bases and J by 8 bases, with 7 bases of the junction left unmatched. This CDR3 is 14 amino acids long. Per the germline V gene, CDR1 is MNHEY and CDR2 is SVGEGT. CDR3: CASSSGGPTGELFL. Here the CDR3 DNA reads TGTGCCAGCAGTTCGGGGGGTCCCACTGGGGAGCTGTTTCTT.

J is TRBJ2-7 and V is TRBV5-6; weak D call: TRBD1 (5 bases). The ends were cut back, 4 bases at V and 12 bases at J, with 17 bases in the middle. There are 12 residues in the CDR3. Germline V lookup: CDR1 SGHDT, CDR2 YYEEEE. In DNA, the CDR3 is TGTGCCAGCAGCCGAGACAGCCTGCGGCGGTACTTC. This codes for CASSRDSLRRYF. Using reference TRBV5-6 and TRBJ2-7 for the parts outside the CDR3, the full variable domain is DAGVTQSPTHLIKTRGQQVTLRCSPKSGHDTVSWYQQALGQGPQFIFQYYEEEERQRGNFPDRFSGHQFPNYSSELNVNALLLGDSALYLCASSRDSLRRYFGPGTRLTVT.

The chain is built from TRBV11-3 and TRBJ2-3, with 9 bases that match TRBD2. Trimming removed 2 bases from V and 6 bases from J; junction bases left unmatched: 12. CDR1 is SGHNT and CDR2 is YENEEA in the germline V gene. CDR3 size: 17 residues. CDR3 loop: CASSLSLAGRGRDTQYF. In DNA form, the CDR3 reads TGTGCCAGCAGCTTAAGCCTAGCGGGAAGAGGACGGGATACGCAGTATTTT.

This rearrangement joins TRBV7-8 to TRBJ2-3; D is possibly TRBD1 (5 bases). Germline V gene data show CDR1 as SGHVS and CDR2 as FQNEAQ. The CDR3 has 17 amino acids. Trimming removed 7 bases from V and 2 bases from J, with 22 bases in between. CDR3 residues: CASTSDKYRKYTDTQYF. DNA for the CDR3: TGTGCCAGCACCTCTGATAAGTACAGGAAGTACACAGATACGCAGTATTTT.

Of note for this clonotype: Sequence at one end of the junction differs from germline and may be a read error. V is TRBV11-2 and J is TRBJ2-2; TRBD2 might be the D (6 bases). CDR1 and CDR2 (germline): SGHAT, FQNNGV. The CDR3 totals 17 residues. Written as DNA, the CDR3 is TGTGTCAGCAGTTTAGCTAGTGGGGGGACGAACACCGGGGAGCTGTTTTTT. As protein: CVSSLASGGTNTGELFF.

This clonotype is medium-sized (0.01 to 0.1%). V usage is TRBV11-3 and J usage is TRBJ2-3; D is undetermined. Germline loops: CDR1 SGHNT, CDR2 YENEEA. Between the trimmed V and J ends, which lost 0 bases and 13 bases, there was a span of 14 bases. The CDR3 is 13 amino acids. CDR3 loop: CASSLEMRREEYF. The DNA for the CDR3 is TGTGCCAGCAGCTTAGAGATGAGAAGAGAGGAGTATTTT.

Comment on this clonotype: At one end the junction does not follow the germline gene, possibly because of a read error. The chain employs TRBV11-2 and TRBJ2-3; 12 bases line up with TRBD2. CDR3 length equals 16 residues. Germline V gene lookup returns CDR1 SGHAT and CDR2 FQNNGV. CDR3 sequence (DNA): TGTACCAGCAGTCCCTGGACTAGCGGGGAAGGGAATACGCAGTATTTT. Translation: CTSSPWTSGEGNTQYF.

This clonotype was seen more than once but under ten times. At one end, the junction sequence differs from germline, possibly due to a read error. The chain has TRBV29-1 and TRBJ2-2, with D possibly being TRBD2 (5 bases). The CDR3 length is 12 residues. Germline V gene data show CDR1 as SQVTM and CDR2 as ANQGSEA. The CDR3 reads CSVQTAIGKLFF. In nucleotides, the CDR3 is TGCAGCGTTCAGACTGCCATCGGGAAGCTGTTCTTT.